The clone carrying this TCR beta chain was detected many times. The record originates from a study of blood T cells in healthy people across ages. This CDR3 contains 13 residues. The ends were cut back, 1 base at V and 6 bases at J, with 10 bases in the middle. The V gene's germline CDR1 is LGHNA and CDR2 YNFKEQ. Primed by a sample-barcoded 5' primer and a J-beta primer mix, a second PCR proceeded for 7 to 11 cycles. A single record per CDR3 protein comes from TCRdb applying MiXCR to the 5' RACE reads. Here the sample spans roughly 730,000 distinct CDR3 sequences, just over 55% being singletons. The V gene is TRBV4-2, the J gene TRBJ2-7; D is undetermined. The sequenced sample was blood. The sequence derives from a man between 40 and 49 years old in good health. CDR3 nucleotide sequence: TGTGCCAGCAGCCAAGCTGGAGCGACCGAGCAGTACTTC. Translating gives CASSQAGATEQYF.